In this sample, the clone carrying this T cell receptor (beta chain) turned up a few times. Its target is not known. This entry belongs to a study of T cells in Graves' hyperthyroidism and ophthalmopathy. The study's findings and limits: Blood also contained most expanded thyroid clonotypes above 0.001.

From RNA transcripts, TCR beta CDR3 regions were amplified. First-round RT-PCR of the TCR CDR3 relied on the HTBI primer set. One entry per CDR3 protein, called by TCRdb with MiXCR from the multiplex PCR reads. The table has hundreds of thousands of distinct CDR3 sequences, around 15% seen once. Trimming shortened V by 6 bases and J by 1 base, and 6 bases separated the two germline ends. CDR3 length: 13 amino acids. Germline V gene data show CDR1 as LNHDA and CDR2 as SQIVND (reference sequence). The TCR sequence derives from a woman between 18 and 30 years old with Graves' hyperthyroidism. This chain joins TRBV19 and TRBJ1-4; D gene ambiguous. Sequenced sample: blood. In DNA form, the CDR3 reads TGTGCCAGTAGAGACGAAACTAATGAAAAACTGTTTTTT. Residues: CASRDETNEKLFF.